This TCR beta chain appears in the sequencing data of a study of PD-1 blockade in mismatch repair-deficient tumors. Concerning this clone itself: One junction end does not reproduce the germline sequence, and a read error may be involved.

Per the germline V gene, CDR1 is MNHEY and CDR2 is SVGAGI. The CDR3 has 15 residues. Libraries were prepared by immunoSEQ multiplex PCR; TCRdb keeps only in-frame clonotypes and omits some of them. The sample has about 79,000 clones, 80% to 90% seen once; the top ten hold roughly 6%. The gene calls are TRBV6-5 and TRBJ1-2, with 10 bases matching TRBD1. Sequencing was performed on peripheral blood, taken 44 weeks after starting pembrolizumab. This receptor was taken from an adult with mismatch repair-deficient cancer. The CDR3 nucleotides are TGTGCCAGCAGTCCGTCGACAGGGGGCGATTTAGGCTACGCCTTC. It translates to CASSPSTGGDLGYAF.